The 12 T cell receptor beta chains in this list originate from one sample, sequenced in a study of Ad26.COV2.S vaccination and SARS-CoV-2 variants. Here immunoSEQ multiplex PCR was the method, and the copy in TCRdb shows in-frame clones only, minus some. The repertoire holds about 680,000 clones, with roughly 90% as singletons. Treatment noted: about 20 received Ad26.COV2.S at low or high dose, single or two shots; 5 received placebo; per-sample allocation not given. Sample collection was performed on day 63 after the first vaccine or placebo injection. The sample in question was peripheral blood, obtained in a trial of Ad26.COV2.S vaccine versus placebo. All receptors come from a person between 18 and 65 years old who received the Ad26.COV2.S COVID-19 vaccine or a placebo.

The V gene is TRBV14, the J gene TRBJ1-6, with D possibly TRBD1 on 6 matching bases. The CDR3 is 14 amino acids. Germline V gene lookup returns CDR1 SGHDN and CDR2 FVKESK. Trimming stripped 5 bases from V and 10 bases from J, with 15 bases between. CDR3 loop: CASSLLRGGSPLHF. As DNA, the CDR3 is TGTGCCAGCAGCTTACTCAGGGGAGGCTCACCCCTCCACTTT.

The chain uses TRBV4-2 and TRBJ2-3; a weak D match, TRBD2 (7 bases). The germline CDR1 and CDR2 sequences are LGHNA and YNFKEQ. This CDR3 contains 19 residues. The ends were cut back, 1 base at V and 2 bases at J, with 22 bases in the middle. CDR3 coding DNA: TGTGCCAGCAGCCAAGGTAGGGGGGGGACATTTGGGAACACAGATACGCAGTATTTT. This gives the protein CASSQGRGGTFGNTDTQYF.

The chain combines TRBV7-2 with TRBJ2-5; D may be TRBD1 or TRBD2 (7 bases each). This CDR3 region has 16 residues. Between the trimmed V and J ends, which lost 1 base and 4 bases, there was a span of 16 bases. Germline V gives CDR1 SGHTA, CDR2 FQGNSA. The CDR3 bases are TGTGCCAGCAGCTTAGGACCAGGGGGGGGCCCAGAGACCCAGTACTTC. Amino acids: CASSLGPGGGPETQYF.

This chain connects TRBV7-9 to TRBJ2-5, with a tentative D call TRBD1 (6 bases). The CDR3 covers 15 residues. Trimming left V 7 bases short and J 4 bases short, with 19 bases between. CDR1 and CDR2 (germline): SEHNR, FQNEAQ (reference sequence). CDR3 loop: CASNNGDIPRETQYF. The CDR3 DNA reads TGTGCCAGCAACAATGGGGACATCCCCCGAGAGACCCAGTACTTC.

This chain joins TRBV15 and TRBJ1-2; no firm D call. CDR1 is LNHNV and CDR2 is YYDKDF in the germline V gene (reference sequence). CDR3 length: 15 residues. V gave up 1 base and J gave up 4 bases, with 13 bases separating them. The CDR3 protein is CATSRGTELGYGYTF. CDR3 DNA sequence: TGTGCCACCAGCAGAGGGACCGAGCTAGGCTATGGCTACACCTTC.

The chain couples TRBV10-3 to TRBJ2-5; tentatively, D is TRBD2 (6 bases). The CDR3 has 15 amino acids. V was clipped by 4 bases and J by 2 bases, with 14 bases between them. Germline values: CDR1 ENHRY, CDR2 SYGVKD. The CDR3 nucleotides read TGTGCCATCAGTGTGGGAGGCGGCTCTCAAGAGACCCAGTACTTC. Amino acids: CAISVGGGSQETQYF.

The CDR3 DNA follows: TGCAGTGCTGTCTATGGTGAGCAGTTCTTC. It specifies CSAVYGEQFF. This chain connects TRBV20-1 to TRBJ2-1; D is undetermined. Germline CDR1 DFQATT, CDR2 SNEGSKA (reference sequence). The CDR3 runs to 10 residues. V was cut by 5 bases and J by 9 bases, with 8 bases left in between.

About this clone: The same CDR3 is also encoded by other DNA sequences in this sample. The chain joins TRBV6-5 to TRBJ1-1; 7 positions agree with TRBD1. The CDR3 totals 13 residues. Germline V CDR1 and CDR2: MNHEY, SVGAGI. V dropped 6 bases and J dropped 0; count of bases not matched to a gene: 1. CDR3 amino acids: CASRGQLNTEAFF. The CDR3 bases are TGTGCCAGCAGGGGACAGTTGAACACTGAAGCTTTCTTT.

The V call is TRBV19, the J call TRBJ2-1; possible D gene TRBD2, 6 bases. CDR3 length: 14 residues. CDR1 is LNHDA, CDR2 SQIVND, per germline (reference sequence). Trimming shortened V by 8 bases and J by 2 bases, and 13 bases separated the two germline ends. Written as DNA, the CDR3 is TGTGCCAGTTGCCGGGAGACGGCCTACAATGAGCAGTTCTTC. Residues: CASCRETAYNEQFF. The full variable domain, in which reference TRBV19 and TRBJ2-1 provide the parts outside the CDR3, is DGGITQSPKYLFRKEGQNVTLSCEQNLNHDAMYWYRQDPGQGLRLIYYSQIVNDFQKGDIAEGYSVSREKKESFPLTVTSAQKNPTAFYLCASCRETAYNEQFFGPGTRLTVL.

The J gene is TRBJ2-7, the V gene TRBV3-1 (or the pseudogene TRBV3-2); 8 bases line up with TRBD2. V lost 6 bases to trimming and J lost 3 bases; unmatched junction nucleotides: 7. Per germline, CDR1 LGHDT and CDR2 YNNKEL (reference sequence). The CDR3 spans 14 residues. The CDR3 bases are TGTGCCAGCAGTCTCACTAGCGGCTACTACGAGCAGTACTTC. Translating it yields CASSLTSGYYEQYF.

The chain carries TRBV24-1 and TRBJ2-5; 7 bases are shared with TRBD1. V shed 4 bases, J shed 2 bases, and the junction held 6 bases outside the gene matches. Germline V lookup: CDR1 KGHDR, CDR2 SFDVKD. The CDR3 extends over 15 amino acids. This chain's CDR3 is CATSDPTGRQETQYF. The CDR3 DNA reads as TGTGCCACCAGTGACCCGACAGGGCGGCAAGAGACCCAGTACTTC.

The chain couples TRBV6-5 to TRBJ2-2; possible D gene TRBD1, 5 bases. The CDR3 has 14 residues. The germline V and J ends were trimmed by 2 bases and 6 bases, with 10 bases remaining between them. Germline CDR1 reads MNHEY; CDR2 reads SVGAGI. The CDR3 nucleotides read TGTGCCAGCAGTTACAGCCCAGGGTCCGGGGAGCTGTTTTTT. Its translation is CASSYSPGSGELFF.